A single sample gave rise to the 32 T cell receptor beta chains below, sequenced in a study of blood T cell repertoires in COVID-19. The repertoire was sequenced with immunoSEQ multiplex PCR; TCRdb's copy has only in-frame clones and lacks some. Among some 210,000 clones listed, roughly 90% were seen once. Sequencing used peripheral blood. These receptors all come from a man in his fifties or sixties with COVID-19, enrolled during active disease.

This chain connects TRBV3-1 (or the pseudogene TRBV3-2) to TRBJ2-7, with no clear D. Germline CDR1 LGHDT, CDR2 YNNKEL (reference sequence). The V and J ends lost 4 bases and 1 base respectively, with 8 bases between them. CDR3 length: 13 residues. CDR3 protein: CASSLARSYEQYF. The CDR3 DNA is TGTGCCAGCAGCCTGGCTAGGTCCTACGAGCAGTACTTC.

This clone showed up just a few times. This chain links TRBV28 with TRBJ1-2; possibly TRBD1 for D (5 bases). Germline V gene sequence: CDR1 MDHEN, CDR2 SYDVKM. V was shortened by 6 bases and J by 0 bases, with 14 bases between the two germline ends. The CDR3 consists of 15 residues. CDR3 region: CASRASKGTNYGYTF. The CDR3 nucleotides are TGTGCCAGCAGAGCCTCGAAGGGGACTAACTATGGCTACACCTTC.

The V gene is TRBV9, the J gene TRBJ2-3, with TRBD2 identical over 10 bases. Germline CDR1 and CDR2: SGDLS and YYNGEE. This CDR3 is 16 amino acids long. The J segment lost 5 bases and the V segment lost 3 bases, leaving 9 bases of the junction unmatched. CDR3 region: CASSAIAGGGRDTQYF. The DNA of the CDR3 is TGTGCCAGCAGCGCAATAGCGGGGGGAGGCAGAGATACGCAGTATTTT.

V usage is TRBV5-1 and J usage is TRBJ1-4; perhaps TRBD1 as D (6 bases). The V and J ends lost 3 bases and 3 bases respectively, with 18 bases between them. In germline, CDR1 is SGHRS, CDR2 YFSETQ. CDR3 length: 17 amino acids. CDR3 in amino acids: CASSSGGPTRANEKLFF. DNA for the CDR3: TGCGCCAGCAGCTCCGGGGGGCCGACCAGGGCTAATGAAAAACTGTTTTTT. The whole variable domain, filled in from reference TRBV5-1 and TRBJ1-4, reads KAGVTQTPRYLIKTRGQQVTLSCSPISGHRSVSWYQQTPGQGLQFLFEYFSETQRNKGNFPGRFSGRQFSNSRSEMNVSTLELGDSALYLCASSSGGPTRANEKLFFGSGTQLSVL.

The chain has TRBV5-6 and TRBJ2-3; TRBD2 aligns across 14 bases. The V gene's germline CDR1 is SGHDT and CDR2 YYEEEE. The CDR3 spans 16 residues. Trimming took 9 bases from V and 4 from J; bases not matched to a gene: 10. The CDR3 DNA sequence: TGTGCCACCTTAAAGCGACTAGCGGGAGGGCCAGATACGCAGTATTTT. The encoded protein is CATLKRLAGGPDTQYF.

The rearrangement links TRBV10-2 to TRBJ1-1; TRBD1 agrees at 10 bases. The CDR3 sequence is 13 residues long. Looked up from germline, CDR1 is WSHSY and CDR2 is SAAADI. After removal of 8 bases from V and 5 bases from J, the junction contained 5 bases not matched to a gene. In DNA, the CDR3 is TGCGCCAGCTCCGGGACAGGGGTTACTGAAGCTTTCTTT. This codes for CASSGTGVTEAFF.

The CDR3 nucleotides are TGTGCCACCAGTGATTCGGGGCGAGGGGGCACTGAAGCTTTCTTT. Its protein is CATSDSGRGGTEAFF. V gene TRBV24-1 combines with J gene TRBJ1-1; D perhaps matches TRBD1 (6 bases). The V end was cut by 2 bases, the J end by 4 bases, with 13 bases between. Germline V lookup: CDR1 KGHDR, CDR2 SFDVKD. The CDR3 covers 15 residues.

V is TRBV7-2 and J is TRBJ2-1; TRBD2 matches 7 bases. The CDR3 runs 15 residues. J lost 3 bases, V lost 2 bases, and 4 bases had no gene match. Looked up from germline, CDR1 is SGHTA and CDR2 is FQGNSA. CDR3 protein: CASSLQGGHYNEQFF. The CDR3 coding sequence is TGTGCCAGCAGCTTACAGGGAGGGCACTACAATGAGCAGTTCTTC.

This chain connects TRBV19 to TRBJ2-3; the match to TRBD2 covers 7 bases. Germline assignment: CDR1 LNHDA and CDR2 SQIVND (reference sequence). The CDR3 sequence is 15 residues long. V was clipped by 5 bases and J by 2 bases; unmatched bases: 7. The CDR3 DNA reads as TGTGCCAGTAGTGCCCCCAGGGACTACACAGATACGCAGTATTTT. The encoded protein is CASSAPRDYTDTQYF.

This clone showed up just once. The chain has TRBV28 and TRBJ2-2, with D hard to call. The ends were cut back, 7 bases at V and 4 bases at J, with 7 bases in the middle. The germline V gene has CDR1 MDHEN and CDR2 SYDVKM. This CDR3 is 12 amino acids long. This CDR3 is CASNGPTGELFF. CDR3 in DNA: TGTGCCAGCAACGGTCCCACCGGGGAGCTGTTTTTT.

The gene calls are TRBV9 and TRBJ2-3, with D perhaps TRBD2 (6 bases). Germline CDR1 SGDLS, CDR2 YYNGEE. The CDR3 is 16 amino acids. The V gene lost 4 bases and the J gene lost 1 base, with 16 bases spanning the gap. CDR3: CASSPGVADRTDTQYF. CDR3 nucleotide sequence: TGTGCCAGCAGCCCCGGGGTAGCGGATCGCACAGATACGCAGTATTTT.

This rearrangement joins TRBV5-4 to TRBJ2-6; TRBD2 is a possible D gene (6 bases). The length of the CDR3 is 15 residues. Between the trimmed V and J ends, which lost 4 bases and 9 bases, there was a span of 17 bases. Per the germline V gene, CDR1 is SGHNT and CDR2 is YYREEE (reference sequence). The CDR3 spells CASSGGTGTFNVLTF. CDR3 DNA sequence: TGTGCCAGCAGCGGGGGGACGGGAACTTTCAACGTCCTGACTTTC.

The V and J genes are TRBV5-1 and TRBJ1-1; weak D call: TRBD1 (5 bases). The length of the CDR3 is 16 residues. V was pared by 6 bases and J by 1 base, with 19 bases between. The V gene's germline CDR1 is SGHRS and CDR2 YFSETQ. The DNA for the CDR3 is TGCGCCAGCACCCTACTTAGCGGGACGGCGAACACTGAAGCTTTCTTT. Translation: CASTLLSGTANTEAFF.

This clone was picked up one time. This rearrangement joins TRBV7-9 to TRBJ1-5, with TRBD1 matching over 8 bases. CDR3 length equals 18 residues. Germline CDR1 SEHNR, CDR2 FQNEAQ (reference sequence). Trimming at V came to 5 bases and at J to 0 bases, leaving 12 bases not matched to a gene. The DNA of the CDR3 is TGTGCCAGCAGCGCCGGGACAGGTCGAACTGATAGCAATCAGCCCCAGCATTTT. This encodes CASSAGTGRTDSNQPQHF.

A few counts support this clone. This rearrangement joins TRBV5-1 to TRBJ1-2; no reliable D call. The CDR3 contains 13 residues. V gave up 7 bases and J gave up 0 bases, with 10 bases separating them. Germline V gives CDR1 SGHRS, CDR2 YFSETQ. CDR3 amino acids: CASGVRANYGYTF. DNA of the CDR3: TGCGCCAGCGGAGTGAGGGCTAACTATGGCTACACCTTC.

This clone was recorded once. The gene calls are TRBV30 and TRBJ2-1, with 8 nucleotides matching TRBD1. CDR3 length equals 15 residues. The J segment lost 6 bases and the V segment lost 5 bases, leaving 12 bases of the junction unmatched. Germline CDR1 GTSNPN, CDR2 SVGIG (reference sequence). The CDR3: CAWGSGTGLINEQFF. The CDR3 bases are TGTGCCTGGGGCTCCGGGACAGGCCTAATCAATGAGCAGTTCTTC.

This clone came up once. In nucleotides, the CDR3 is TGTGCCAGCAGCTTGAGGGACAGGATCTATGGCTACACCTTC. Its protein is CASSLRDRIYGYTF. V gene TRBV5-6 combines with J gene TRBJ1-2; 8 bases match TRBD1. The CDR3 has 14 amino acids. J was trimmed by 4 bases and V by 1 base; bases with no gene match: 3. The germline V gene encodes CDR1 SGHDT and CDR2 YYEEEE.

This rearrangement joins TRBV3-1 (or the pseudogene TRBV3-2) to TRBJ2-3; 14 nucleotides match TRBD2. Germline CDR1 is LGHDT and CDR2 is YNNKEL (reference sequence). This CDR3 is built from 17 residues. With 4 bases clipped from V and 1 base from J, the junction kept 4 bases outside the gene matches. The CDR3: CASSPRLAGGRTDTQYF. The DNA for the CDR3 is TGTGCCAGCAGCCCGAGACTAGCGGGAGGGCGCACAGATACGCAGTATTTT.

The V gene is TRBV5-1, the J gene TRBJ2-3, with 9 bases fitting TRBD1. V lost 3 bases to trimming and J lost 2 bases; unmatched junction nucleotides: 7. CDR3 size: 16 residues. CDR1 and CDR2 (germline): SGHRS, YFSETQ. This CDR3 reads CASSSSGTGTTDTQYF. The CDR3, as DNA: TGCGCCAGCAGCTCGTCCGGGACAGGGACCACAGATACGCAGTATTTT.

In its sample, this clone was seen once. The chain combines TRBV19 with TRBJ1-2, with D possibly being TRBD1 (5 bases). Trimming removed 3 bases at V and 8 bases at J, with 13 bases between. This CDR3 has 13 residues. CDR1 is LNHDA and CDR2 is SQIVND in the germline V gene (reference sequence). The CDR3 DNA follows: TGTGCCAGTAGTATGGGGCAGACAGACGGCTACACCTTC. This translates into CASSMGQTDGYTF.

The chain uses TRBV3-1 (or the pseudogene TRBV3-2) and TRBJ1-1, with D unresolved. Trimming removed 2 bases at V and 5 bases at J, with 12 bases between. The germline V gene has CDR1 LGHDT and CDR2 YNNKEL (reference sequence). This CDR3 comprises 14 residues. The CDR3 DNA reads as TGTGCCAGCAGCCAATACAGCAAAGGTACTGAAGCTTTCTTT. This gives the protein CASSQYSKGTEAFF.

The chain has TRBV19 and TRBJ1-2; TRBD1 aligns across 7 bases. Germline assignment: CDR1 LNHDA and CDR2 SQIVND (reference sequence). The ends lost 3 bases at V and 8 bases at J; junction bases unmatched: 12. CDR3 size: 15 residues. The CDR3 DNA follows: TGTGCCAGTAGTATGAGGGGGCAAGCCCTATTGGGCTACACCTTC. Its protein product is CASSMRGQALLGYTF.

This clone was seen only once. The genes are TRBV6-1 and TRBJ1-1, with a tentative D call TRBD1 (5 bases). Trimming removed 0 bases at V and 0 bases at J, with 11 bases between. The germline V gene encodes CDR1 MNHNS and CDR2 SASEGT. This CDR3 spans 16 amino acids. Here the CDR3 DNA reads TGTGCCAGCAGTGAAGCCACCGGAGGGGTGAACACTGAAGCTTTCTTT. Translated: CASSEATGGVNTEAFF.

This clone was seen more than once but under ten times. The chain recombines TRBV2 with TRBJ2-7; D possibly corresponds to TRBD2 (5 bases). V was pared by 6 bases and J by 3 bases, with 12 bases between. Germline values: CDR1 SNHLY, CDR2 FYNNEI. The CDR3 contains 13 residues. CDR3 DNA: TGTGCCAGCAGCGTCACTAGACACTACGAGCAGTACTTC. Protein product: CASSVTRHYEQYF.

This clone has a single count. V gene TRBV2 combines with J gene TRBJ2-5, with D perhaps matching TRBD1 (5 bases). Deletions cut 10 bases from V and 8 bases from J, with 17 bases between. The CDR3 contains 12 residues. Per the germline V gene, CDR1 is SNHLY and CDR2 is FYNNEI. The DNA for the CDR3 is TGTGCCACCCGTGACAGTTCAGTAACCCAGTACTTC. Its translation is CATRDSSVTQYF.

This chain connects TRBV12-3 or TRBV12-4 to TRBJ2-7, with D unresolved. The CDR3 length is 13 residues. Trimming removed 4 bases at V and 6 bases at J, with 13 bases between. Here the CDR3 DNA reads TGTGCCAGCAGTTCGAACAGATTCGGCGAGCAGTACTTC. Protein sequence: CASSSNRFGEQYF.

The chain combines TRBV30 with TRBJ2-3; possible D gene TRBD1, 5 bases. The CDR3 contains 13 residues. From germline, CDR1 is GTSNPN and CDR2 SVGIG (reference sequence). The CDR3 sequence is CAWAPTRADTQYF. DNA of the CDR3: TGTGCGTGGGCCCCTACCAGGGCAGATACGCAGTATTTT.

The chain is built from TRBV7-8 and TRBJ2-1; the match to TRBD2 covers 12 bases. Losses at the gene ends were 4 bases for V and 0 bases for J; bases not matched to a gene: 4. This CDR3 has 17 amino acids. Germline V CDR1 and CDR2: SGHVS, FQNEAQ. The CDR3 sequence: CASSSLAGGSSYNEQFF. The CDR3 DNA reads TGTGCCAGCAGCTCCCTAGCGGGGGGGAGCTCCTACAATGAGCAGTTCTTC.

This chain joins TRBV4-3 and TRBJ2-4; 9 bases align to TRBD1. The V and J ends lost 5 bases and 5 bases, in that order; junction bases with no gene match: 19. CDR1 LGHNA and CDR2 YSLEER come from the germline V gene. The CDR3 runs to 19 residues. CDR3 nucleotides: TGCGCCAGCAGCTCCCAGGGCCACGGGACAGGGTTCATCCAAAACATTCAGTACTTC. Amino acid sequence: CASSSQGHGTGFIQNIQYF.

This clone was seen only once. The V gene is TRBV27, the J gene TRBJ1-2; D not resolved. This CDR3 is 13 amino acids long. In germline, CDR1 is MNHEY, CDR2 SMNVEV (reference sequence). The V end was cut by 3 bases, the J end by 8 bases, with 13 bases between. Here the CDR3 DNA reads TGTGCCAGCAGTTTTAGGCACAGTGAGGGCTACACCTTC. It is translated as CASSFRHSEGYTF.

The chain combines TRBV3-1 (or the pseudogene TRBV3-2) with TRBJ2-7, with D maybe TRBD2 (6 bases). Germline V lookup: CDR1 LGHDT, CDR2 YNNKEL (reference sequence). Trimming took off 4 bases at V and 2 bases at J, with 18 bases between the two ends. The CDR3 consists of 16 residues. The CDR3 is CASSPRGGGRTYEQYF. DNA of the CDR3: TGTGCCAGCAGCCCAAGGGGAGGAGGCAGAACCTACGAGCAGTACTTC.

In this sample, this clone turned up once. The chain joins TRBV5-5 to TRBJ2-2, with 10 bases that match TRBD1. V lost 3 bases and J lost 1; bases outside the gene matches: 3. Germline V gene sequence: CDR1 SGHKS, CDR2 YYEKEE (reference sequence). There are 16 residues in the CDR3. CDR3 DNA sequence: TGTGCCAGCAGCTCGACAGGGGGCCAGAACACCGGGGAGCTGTTTTTT. It encodes CASSSTGGQNTGELFF.